One sample yielded the 19 T cell receptor beta chains listed below, sequenced in a study of blood T cell repertoires in COVID-19 (dated by TCRdb to about 2020). The library was built by means of the immunoSEQ multiplex PCR assay. The clones in this table, taken by TCRdb from immuneACCESS, are in-frame only. Not every clone is retained; where verified, under half of the shortfall comes from an unresolved V gene, and the cause of the rest is unknown. In this sample the table shows approximately 220,000 clones, over 80% of which occur a single time. The ten biggest clones cover under 30% of the sample. Sequencing was performed on peripheral blood. These receptors originate from a man in his forties or fifties with acute or convalescent COVID-19.

V is TRBV30 and J is TRBJ1-4, with D perhaps TRBD1 (5 bases). Trimming took 8 bases from V and 1 from J, leaving 11 bases between them. CDR3 length: 13 amino acids. The germline V gene encodes CDR1 GTSNPN and CDR2 SVGIG (reference sequence). CDR3 in DNA: TGTGCCCAATCAAGGGGAACTAATGAAAAACTGTTTTTT. Its protein product is CAQSRGTNEKLFF. Full variable domain (rest looked up from reference TRBV30 and TRBJ1-4): SQTIHQWPATLVQPVGSPLSLECTVEGTSNPNLYWYRQAAGRGLQLLFYSVGIGQISSEVPQNLSASRPQDRQFILSSKKLLLSDSGFYLCAQSRGTNEKLFFGSGTQLSVL.

V gene TRBV4-3 combines with J gene TRBJ2-7, with 9 bases fitting TRBD1. Germline V CDR1 and CDR2: LGHNA, YSLEER. This CDR3 is 15 amino acids long. V shed 0 bases and J 2 bases; nucleotides not matched to a gene: 2. The CDR3 DNA is TGCGCCAGCAGCCAAGAGGACAGGGGTACCTACGAGCAGTACTTC. Amino acids: CASSQEDRGTYEQYF.

This chain links TRBV6-2 or TRBV6-3 with TRBJ2-5, with TRBD2 matching 12 bases. In germline, CDR1 is MNHEY, CDR2 SVGEGT. Trimming at V came to 1 base and at J to 5 bases, leaving 5 bases not matched to a gene. The CDR3 contains 16 residues. CDR3 amino acids: CASSYLTSGSSETQYF. The CDR3 DNA sequence: TGTGCCAGCAGTTACTTGACTAGCGGGAGTTCGGAGACCCAGTACTTC.

The CDR3 sequence: CASRSVLGEKLFF. In DNA, the CDR3 is TGTGCCAGTAGAAGCGTCTTAGGTGAAAAACTGTTTTTT. The gene calls are TRBV19 and TRBJ1-4; D call uncertain. The CDR3 contains 13 residues. CDR1 and CDR2 (germline): LNHDA, SQIVND (reference sequence). Trimming pared 6 bases from V and 7 bases from J, leaving 12 bases between. Filled out from reference TRBV19 and TRBJ1-4, the complete variable domain reads DGGITQSPKYLFRKEGQNVTLSCEQNLNHDAMYWYRQDPGQGLRLIYYSQIVNDFQKGDIAEGYSVSREKKESFPLTVTSAQKNPTAFYLCASRSVLGEKLFFGSGTQLSVL.

The gene calls are TRBV30 and TRBJ1-6; perhaps TRBD1 as D (5 bases). Trimming removed 4 bases from V and 10 bases from J, with 17 bases in between. From germline, CDR1 is GTSNPN and CDR2 SVGIG (reference sequence). This CDR3 is built from 14 residues. CDR3 sequence: CAWTWQGMGSPLHF. DNA of the CDR3: TGTGCCTGGACTTGGCAGGGCATGGGGTCACCCCTCCACTTT. Supplemented by reference TRBV30 and TRBJ1-6, the full variable domain reads SQTIHQWPATLVQPVGSPLSLECTVEGTSNPNLYWYRQAAGRGLQLLFYSVGIGQISSEVPQNLSASRPQDRQFILSSKKLLLSDSGFYLCAWTWQGMGSPLHFGNGTRLTVT.

DNA of the CDR3: TGTGCCAGCAGCCAGGCTGGCGGACTCTCTGGAAACACCATATATTTT. It specifies CASSQAGGLSGNTIYF. The chain has TRBV14 and TRBJ1-3; no clear D. The CDR3 is 16 residues long. Trimming stripped 3 bases from V and 0 bases from J, with 12 bases between. The germline V gene encodes CDR1 SGHDN and CDR2 FVKESK.

V usage is TRBV12-5 and J usage is TRBJ2-2, with no clear D. V gave up 2 bases and J gave up 2 bases, with 3 bases separating them. CDR1 is LGHNT and CDR2 is FRNRAP in the germline V gene. This CDR3 is built from 13 residues. The CDR3 is CASGLTNTGELFF. In nucleotides, the CDR3 is TGTGCTAGTGGTTTGACAAACACCGGGGAGCTGTTTTTT.

The chain has TRBV3-1 (or the pseudogene TRBV3-2) and TRBJ1-3; D might be TRBD1 (6 bases). V shed 2 bases and J shed 5 bases, with 13 bases lying between them. The length of the CDR3 is 15 residues. Looked up from germline, CDR1 is LGHDT and CDR2 is YNNKEL (reference sequence). This CDR3 reads CASSQRQANRNTIYF. The CDR3 DNA reads as TGTGCCAGCAGCCAAAGACAGGCGAACCGAAACACCATATATTTT.

The chain links TRBV10-3 to TRBJ1-5; D possibly corresponds to TRBD1 (5 bases). The length of the CDR3 is 12 residues. The germline V gene has CDR1 ENHRY and CDR2 SYGVKD. Trimming cost V 6 bases and J 5 bases, with 8 bases left between them. The CDR3, as DNA: TGTGCCATCAGAGGGGTGGATCAGCCCCAGCATTTT. The encoded protein is CAIRGVDQPQHF.

V and J are TRBV12-5 and TRBJ2-3; weak D call: TRBD1 (5 bases). CDR3 size: 14 residues. V dropped 6 bases and J dropped 2 bases, with 12 bases sitting between them. CDR1 is LGHNT and CDR2 is FRNRAP in the germline V gene. The CDR3 DNA reads TGTGCTAGTGGCTTAGGGGTTTCCACAGATACGCAGTATTTT. The encoded protein is CASGLGVSTDTQYF.

CDR3 in DNA: TGTGCCATCCGGTCATGGGGAGGGCCCGACACTGAGCAGTTCTTC. It codes for CAIRSWGGPDTEQFF. This sequence joins TRBV10-3 and TRBJ2-1, with 7 bases lining up with TRBD2. Germline lookup yields CDR1 ENHRY and CDR2 SYGVKD. This CDR3 has 15 residues. The J segment lost 9 bases and the V segment lost 8 bases, leaving 16 bases of the junction unmatched.

This chain links TRBV7-2 with TRBJ2-2, with 8 nucleotides matching TRBD1. This CDR3 contains 15 residues. V lost 5 bases to trimming and J lost 6 bases; unmatched junction nucleotides: 8. Per germline, CDR1 SGHTA and CDR2 FQGNSA. The CDR3 loop reads CASSRTGPGAGELFF. CDR3 nucleotide sequence: TGTGCCAGCAGCAGGACAGGGCCCGGGGCCGGGGAGCTGTTTTTT.

The chain has TRBV7-3 and TRBJ2-5; 10 bases map to TRBD1. The junction had 7 bases not matched to a gene; V was cut back by 4 bases and J by 5 bases. Germline V gene lookup returns CDR1 SGHTA and CDR2 FQGTGA. The CDR3 extends over 15 amino acids. The CDR3 DNA follows: TGTGCCAGCAGCTGGACAGGGGGATTAGGGGAGACCCAGTACTTC. Protein product: CASSWTGGLGETQYF. Combining the CDR3 with reference TRBV7-3 and TRBJ2-5 gives the whole variable domain GAGVSQTPSNKVTEKGKYVELRCDPISGHTALYWYRQSLGQGPEFLIYFQGTGAADDSGLPNDRFFAVRPEGSVSTLKIQRTERGDSAVYLCASSWTGGLGETQYFGPGTRLLVL.

The rearrangement joins TRBV7-9 to TRBJ2-7, with 8 bases matching TRBD2. The CDR3 extends over 17 amino acids. J lost 4 bases, V lost 4 bases, and 15 bases had no gene match. CDR1 and CDR2 from the germline V gene are SEHNR and FQNEAQ (reference sequence). CDR3 nucleotide sequence: TGTGCCAGCAGCTCGCCCGGGGGGAGCGGGAGAGGGTACGAGCAGTACTTC. It encodes CASSSPGGSGRGYEQYF.

The chain links TRBV14 to TRBJ1-2, with TRBD1 identical over 8 bases. J was trimmed by 4 bases and V by 1 base; bases with no gene match: 5. The germline CDR1 and CDR2 sequences are SGHDN and FVKESK. The CDR3 is made up of 15 amino acids. CDR3 DNA: TGTGCCAGCAGCCAAGGCTACGGACAGGGCTATGGCTACACCTTC. It translates to CASSQGYGQGYGYTF.

The chain recombines TRBV21-1 with TRBJ1-5; the table assigns TRBD1, which was not confirmed against the DNA. TRBV21-1 is reported as a pseudogene. The CDR3 runs 16 residues. The CDR3 DNA reads as TGTGCCAGCACTAAATCGACAGGGAGAAGCAATCAGCCCCAGCATTTT. The encoded protein is CASTKSTGRSNQPQHF.

The chain links TRBV9 to TRBJ2-5; perhaps TRBD2 as D (6 bases). The CDR3 has 13 amino acids. Germline values: CDR1 SGDLS, CDR2 YYNGEE. V lost 1 base, J lost 5 bases, and 9 bases lay in between. The CDR3 region is CASSVRGRETQYF. CDR3 coding DNA: TGTGCCAGCAGCGTACGGGGGAGGGAGACCCAGTACTTC.

The V and J genes are TRBV6-5 and TRBJ2-7, with D possibly TRBD2 on 6 matching bases. The CDR3 has 15 amino acids. Germline V gene sequence: CDR1 MNHEY, CDR2 SVGAGI. V shed 2 bases and J shed 5 bases, with 16 bases lying between them. The CDR3 here is CASSYPRAGLDEQYF. In nucleotides, the CDR3 is TGTGCCAGCAGTTACCCACGGGCGGGGTTGGACGAGCAGTACTTC.

The V and J genes are TRBV19 and TRBJ2-7, with TRBD2 matching over 9 bases. Germline V gene lookup returns CDR1 LNHDA and CDR2 SQIVND (reference sequence). This CDR3 comprises 15 residues. V gave up 5 bases and J gave up 2 bases; unmatched junction bases: 7. The CDR3 loop is CASSPSGTSPYEQYF. The DNA of the CDR3 is TGTGCCAGTAGTCCTAGCGGGACCTCGCCCTACGAGCAGTACTTC.